This entry lists 9 T cell receptor beta chains sequenced from one sample in a study of T cell repertoires in cytomegalovirus infection. One entry per CDR3 protein results from TCRdb running MiXCR on the reads. The table shows about 460,000 distinct CDR3 sequences, with roughly 12% occurring only once. Sequenced input: PBMCs. These receptors were collected from a human donor in good health (CMV status not recorded). Some clones in this sample may be carry-over from other donors' samples.

There are a few counts of this clonotype. This sequence joins TRBV19 and TRBJ1-6; 7 nucleotides match TRBD1. J lost 3 bases, V lost 4 bases, and 6 bases had no gene match. The CDR3 is 16 amino acids. The V gene's germline CDR1 is LNHDA and CDR2 SQIVND (reference sequence). CDR3 in amino acids: CASSNEDRFYNSPLHF. In nucleotides, the CDR3 is TGTGCCAGTAGTAATGAGGACAGGTTCTATAATTCACCCCTCCACTTT. Supplemented by reference TRBV19 and TRBJ1-6, the full variable domain reads DGGITQSPKYLFRKEGQNVTLSCEQNLNHDAMYWYRQDPGQGLRLIYYSQIVNDFQKGDIAEGYSVSREKKESFPLTVTSAQKNPTAFYLCASSNEDRFYNSPLHFGNGTRLTVT.

This clonotype has a handful of counts. V is TRBV25-1 and J is TRBJ2-1; TRBD2 might be the D (5 bases). In germline, CDR1 is MGHDK, CDR2 SYGVNS. Trimming pared 0 bases from V and 7 bases from J, leaving 16 bases between. This CDR3 spans 16 amino acids. This CDR3 is CASSEYGAAPQNEQFF. CDR3 sequence (DNA): TGTGCCAGCAGTGAATACGGAGCGGCCCCTCAGAATGAGCAGTTCTTC.

This clonotype was seen more than once but under ten times. The chain uses TRBV6-7 and TRBJ2-3, with D possibly TRBD2 on 6 matching bases. TRBV6-7 is assigned to the ORF class and has an uncertain function. V lost 8 bases and J 4 bases, leaving 7 bases between the germline ends. This CDR3 is built from 11 residues. The CDR3 region is CASQRADTQYF. In nucleotides, the CDR3 is TGTGCCAGCCAGCGGGCAGATACGCAGTATTTT.

This clonotype was found many times. The chain couples TRBV7-8 to TRBJ1-1; 8 bases match TRBD1. The CDR3 extends over 16 amino acids. Germline CDR1 and CDR2: SGHVS and FQNEAQ. J lost 5 bases, V lost 1 base, and 9 bases had no gene match. Here the CDR3 reads CASSLGVSRQGTEAFF. The CDR3 nucleotides are TGTGCCAGCAGCTTAGGAGTATCCAGACAGGGGACTGAAGCTTTCTTT.

The chain uses TRBV20-1 and TRBJ2-1; 8 bases align to TRBD1. The CDR3 loop spans 13 amino acids. CDR1 and CDR2 from the germline V gene are DFQATT and SNEGSKA (reference sequence). As DNA, the CDR3 is TGCAGCACTCCCGGACAGGGACCCAATGAGCAGTTCTTC. It specifies CSTPGQGPNEQFF.

There are many counts of this clonotype. The chain combines TRBV4-2 with TRBJ1-1; possible D gene TRBD1, 5 bases. The ends were cut back, 1 base at V and 4 bases at J, with 19 bases in the middle. The CDR3 is 17 residues long. The V gene's germline CDR1 is LGHNA and CDR2 YNFKEQ. The CDR3 coding sequence is TGTGCCAGCAGCCAAGCGGGCCCAGGGCTAGGGTTCACTGAAGCTTTCTTT. Its translation is CASSQAGPGLGFTEAFF.

This clonotype has only a few counts. The chain joins TRBV15 to TRBJ2-2; D might be TRBD1 (5 bases). This CDR3 contains 15 residues. Germline-derived CDR1 and CDR2 are LNHNV and YYDKDF (reference sequence). The V and J ends lost 8 bases and 4 bases respectively, with 17 bases between them. DNA of the CDR3: TGTGCCACCTGTTGGTGGGGTAGGGGCACCGGGGAGCTGTTTTTT. Amino acid sequence: CATCWWGRGTGELFF.

This clonotype occurred a few times. The V gene is TRBV24-1, the J gene TRBJ2-2; no clear D. CDR1 is KGHDR and CDR2 is SFDVKD in the germline V gene. The germline V and J ends were trimmed by 1 base and 6 bases, with 14 bases remaining between them. There are 16 residues in the CDR3. The CDR3 protein is CATSDFLGSEPGELFF. The CDR3 DNA sequence: TGTGCCACCAGTGATTTTCTAGGATCGGAACCCGGGGAGCTGTTTTTT.

This clonotype came up many times. The chain combines TRBV7-2 with TRBJ1-3; TRBD1 matches 7 bases. The junction had 8 bases not matched to a gene; V was cut back by 5 bases and J by 7 bases. CDR3 size: 14 residues. CDR1 is SGHTA, CDR2 FQGNSA, per germline. DNA of the CDR3: TGTGCCAGCAGCCCACCGACAGGGTCGAACACCATATATTTT. Its protein is CASSPPTGSNTIYF.